The 17 T cell receptor beta chains presented below share a single source sample, sequenced in a study of OX40 agonist ivuxolimab in advanced cancers. Sequencing used immunoSEQ multiplex PCR; TCRdb keeps in-frame clones, though not all of them. The data hold approximately 40,000 clones, with around 88% observed a single time. The source was CD4+ or CD8+ T cells sorted from blood, collected in a trial of the OX40 agonist ivuxolimab. These receptors were obtained from an adult with an advanced solid tumor such as melanoma, head and neck, liver or kidney cancer.

The gene calls are TRBV5-6 and TRBJ2-7; maybe TRBD1 (6 bases). Deletions cut 1 base from V and 5 bases from J, with 19 bases between. Germline assignment: CDR1 SGHDT and CDR2 YYEEEE. There are 16 residues in the CDR3. CDR3 residues: CASSLTIQGLFDEQYF. Here the CDR3 DNA reads TGTGCCAGCAGCTTGACTATACAGGGTTTATTTGACGAGCAGTACTTC.

The chain uses TRBV10-1 and TRBJ2-3; 9 bases are a match to TRBD2. Germline V gene data show CDR1 as WNHNN and CDR2 as SYGVQD (reference sequence). There are 13 residues in the CDR3. V lost 7 bases and J lost 2; bases outside the gene matches: 1. CDR3 bases: TGCGCCAGCACGGGACTAGCCACAGATACGCAGTATTTT. Its protein is CASTGLATDTQYF.

The chain uses TRBV21-1 and TRBJ1-5. TRBV21-1 is reported as a pseudogene. This CDR3 comprises 14 residues. The CDR3 reads CASRRGSSNQPQHF. CDR3 nucleotide sequence: TGTGCCAGCAGGAGAGGATCTAGCAATCAGCCCCAGCATTTT.

This sequence joins TRBV15 and TRBJ1-5; D unclear. Per germline, CDR1 LNHNV and CDR2 YYDKDF (reference sequence). The V end lost 4 bases, the J end lost 0 bases, and 13 bases lay between the germline ends. The CDR3 is 16 residues long. CDR3 loop: CATSMWQDLSNQPQHF. The CDR3 nucleotides read TGTGCCACCAGCATGTGGCAGGACCTTAGCAATCAGCCCCAGCATTTT.

The chain uses TRBV5-5 and TRBJ2-2; no clear D. This CDR3 is built from 17 residues. Germline V lookup: CDR1 SGHKS, CDR2 YYEKEE (reference sequence). V gave up 0 bases and J gave up 1 base, with 13 bases separating them. Here the CDR3 reads CASSLAPQVWNTGELFF. The DNA for the CDR3 is TGTGCCAGCAGCTTGGCCCCCCAGGTTTGGAACACCGGGGAGCTGTTTTTT.

The chain uses TRBV5-6 and TRBJ1-1; D possibly corresponds to TRBD1 (5 bases). The V end was cut by 4 bases, the J end by 5 bases, with 15 bases between. The CDR3 is 14 amino acids. Germline-derived CDR1 and CDR2 are SGHDT and YYEEEE. The CDR3 loop reads CASSGARAGTEAFF. In nucleotides, the CDR3 is TGTGCCAGCAGCGGGGCTAGGGCGGGTACTGAAGCTTTCTTT.

CDR3 in amino acids: CASSWGQGVDGYTF. The CDR3 region has the DNA TGTGCCAGCAGCTGGGGACAGGGGGTGGATGGCTACACCTTC. The rearrangement joins TRBV5-6 to TRBJ1-2, with 11 bases fitting TRBD1. V trimming: 3 bases; J trimming: 6 bases; junction bases outside the gene matches: 4. The CDR3 contains 14 residues. Germline V gene data show CDR1 as SGHDT and CDR2 as YYEEEE. Full variable domain (rest looked up from reference TRBV5-6 and TRBJ1-2): DAGVTQSPTHLIKTRGQQVTLRCSPKSGHDTVSWYQQALGQGPQFIFQYYEEEERQRGNFPDRFSGHQFPNYSSELNVNALLLGDSALYLCASSWGQGVDGYTFGSGTRLTVV.

This chain joins TRBV30 and TRBJ2-2, with 9 nucleotides matching TRBD2. The V segment lost 3 bases and the J segment 5 bases; nucleotides outside the gene matches: 7. Per germline, CDR1 GTSNPN and CDR2 SVGIG (reference sequence). The CDR3 runs to 15 residues. The CDR3 here is CAWRALAGETGELFF. The CDR3 DNA sequence: TGTGCCTGGAGGGCCTTAGCGGGAGAAACCGGGGAGCTGTTTTTT. Drawing the rest from reference TRBV30 and TRBJ2-2, the complete variable domain is SQTIHQWPATLVQPVGSPLSLECTVEGTSNPNLYWYRQAAGRGLQLLFYSVGIGQISSEVPQNLSASRPQDRQFILSSKKLLLSDSGFYLCAWRALAGETGELFFGEGSRLTVL.

The V gene is TRBV2, the J gene TRBJ2-1; 8 positions agree with TRBD2. Germline CDR1 is SNHLY and CDR2 is FYNNEI. V was clipped by 2 bases and J by 9 bases; unmatched bases: 6. There are 14 residues in the CDR3. CDR3 region: CASSEKGTSGEQFF. The DNA of the CDR3 is TGTGCCAGCAGTGAAAAGGGGACTAGTGGTGAGCAGTTCTTC.

A single count supports this clone. The chain uses TRBV7-3 and TRBJ2-1; 8 positions agree with TRBD1. CDR1 is SGHTA, CDR2 FQGTGA, per germline. The CDR3 spans 16 residues. After removal of 3 bases from V and 4 bases from J, the junction contained 8 bases not matched to a gene. CDR3 bases: TGTGCCAGCAGCTTCCAACAGGGGGTCGGTTACAATGAGCAGTTCTTC. This encodes CASSFQQGVGYNEQFF.

V gene TRBV27 combines with J gene TRBJ1-1; TRBD1 matches at 8 bases. The CDR3 has 13 residues. The V gene end was trimmed by 6 bases and the J gene end by 3 bases; junction bases not matched to a gene: 3. Germline loops: CDR1 MNHEY, CDR2 SMNVEV (reference sequence). The CDR3 sequence is CASRTGGYTEAFF. CDR3 in DNA: TGTGCCAGCAGAACAGGGGGGTACACTGAAGCTTTCTTT.

This clone was detected once. The chain combines TRBV5-6 with TRBJ1-1; D remains ambiguous. Per the germline V gene, CDR1 is SGHDT and CDR2 is YYEEEE. Between the trimmed V and J ends, which lost 2 bases and 4 bases, there was a span of 15 bases. This CDR3 is 15 amino acids long. The CDR3 sequence: CASSLTVASSTEAFF. The DNA for the CDR3 is TGTGCCAGCAGCTTAACAGTGGCTAGTTCCACTGAAGCTTTCTTT.

The rearrangement links TRBV28 to TRBJ2-1; D is possibly TRBD2 (5 bases). V was shortened by 7 bases and J by 4 bases, with 20 bases between the two germline ends. CDR1 and CDR2 from the germline V gene are MDHEN and SYDVKM. CDR3 length: 16 residues. CDR3 nucleotides: TGTGCCAGCACCCAACGGCTGCTGGGAGAATACAATGAGCAGTTCTTC. As protein: CASTQRLLGEYNEQFF.

This rearrangement joins TRBV19 to TRBJ2-1; D remains ambiguous. The CDR3 sequence is 13 residues long. Germline lookup yields CDR1 LNHDA and CDR2 SQIVND (reference sequence). V was clipped by 6 bases and J by 3 bases, with 9 bases between them. This CDR3 reads CASRLGSYNEQFF. In nucleotides, the CDR3 is TGTGCCAGTAGGCTAGGCAGCTACAATGAGCAGTTCTTC.

The chain employs TRBV7-9 and TRBJ2-6, with D perhaps assigned TRBD1 or TRBD2 (5 bases each). V was clipped by 2 bases and J by 1 base, with 12 bases between them. Germline CDR1 is SEHNR and CDR2 is FQNEAQ (reference sequence). This CDR3 has 17 amino acids. The chain's CDR3 is CASSLLGDGSGANVLTF. The CDR3 DNA follows: TGTGCCAGCAGCTTATTGGGGGACGGGTCTGGGGCCAACGTCCTGACTTTC.

The chain is built from TRBV27 and TRBJ2-3, with 9 bases matching TRBD2. J was trimmed by 0 bases and V by 5 bases; bases with no gene match: 6. Germline V gene lookup returns CDR1 MNHEY and CDR2 SMNVEV (reference sequence). This CDR3 has 16 amino acids. CDR3 protein: CASSPGTSPSTDTQYF. The CDR3 bases are TGTGCCAGCAGTCCCGGGACTAGCCCTAGCACAGATACGCAGTATTTT.

J is TRBJ1-1 and V is TRBV19; D ambiguous. Per germline, CDR1 LNHDA and CDR2 SQIVND (reference sequence). This CDR3 region has 15 residues. V shed 1 base and J shed 1 base, with 10 bases lying between them. The CDR3 region has the DNA TGTGCCAGTAGTATAGTGTGGGCAGAGAACACTGAAGCTTTCTTT. This translates into CASSIVWAENTEAFF.